The sequence of this TCR beta chain was determined in a study of blood T cells in healthy people across ages. Study-level results: Long-lived and aged donors differed, with more naive CD4+ cells and higher diversity in the long-lived. Roughly linear declines in TCR beta diversity per million T cells occurred with age. What prevented conclusive comparison of naive and antigen-experienced cells was that PBMCs were unsorted.

Primers used in a second PCR of about 7 to 11 cycles were a sample-barcoded 5' primer and a J-beta primer mix. The template-switch adaptor, which had 12 random nucleotides, put a tag on each cDNA molecule. TCRdb re-called the 5' RACE reads with MiXCR, one entry per CDR3 protein. The table includes under 750,000 distinct CDR3 sequences, 40% to 55% detected once. The V and J ends lost 6 bases and 4 bases, in that order; junction bases with no gene match: 14. This CDR3 is built from 15 residues. CDR1 is DFQATT and CDR2 is SNEGSKA in the germline V gene (reference sequence). Concerning this clonotype itself: As yet, its antigen is unknown.

Specimen: blood. The chain combines TRBV20-1 with TRBJ1-2, with 7 bases lining up with TRBD1. The sequence was obtained from a man older than 75 in good health. The DNA for the CDR3 is TGCAGTGCCCCCATCCTGGTAGGGGGCGGCTATGGCTACACCTTC. Residues: CSAPILVGGGYGYTF.